The 5 T cell receptor delta chains below all came from one sample that was sequenced in a study of gamma-delta chains in newborns, infants, children. TCRdb re-called the reads using CATT. The repertoire holds approximately 7,000 delta-chain clones, with 10% to 12% as singletons. What was sequenced was blood. The receptors were gathered from a child who was a newborn, infant or young child, either healthy, febrile or measles-vaccinated (not recorded which).

This clone has only a few counts. V and J are TRDV2 and TRDJ1, with 7 nucleotides matching TRDD3. V shed 0 bases, J shed 3 bases, and the junction held 6 bases outside the gene matches. The CDR3 consists of 15 residues. From germline, CDR1 is GEAIGNYY and CDR2 EKD. CDR3 sequence reads: CACDTVGDKSDKLIF. The CDR3, as DNA: TGTGCCTGTGACACCGTAGGGGATAAGTCCGATAAACTCATCTTT.

For this clone: Translating this DNA gives a protein that differs at residue 7 from the TCRdb one, which belongs to a much larger clone; a read error is likely, and the protein shown is this translation. The chain has TRDV2 and TRDJ2, with D tentatively TRDD3 (6 bases). V lost 2 bases and J 0 bases, leaving 12 bases between the germline ends. Germline CDR1 GEAIGNYY, CDR2 EKD. CDR3 length: 16 residues. The CDR3 loop reads CACDILWDTLTAQLFF. DNA for the CDR3: TGTGCCTGTGACATACTGTGGGATACTTTGACAGCACAACTCTTCTTT.

As concerns this clone: TCRdb has a much larger clone's protein, which differs at residue 8 from the translation of this DNA, likely because of a read error; what is shown is the protein translated from the DNA. CDR3 coding DNA: TGTGCCTGTGACCCTTGGGGACACTTCGATAAACTCATCTTT. Amino acid sequence: CACDPWGHFDKLIF. The chain employs TRDV2 and TRDJ1; possible D gene TRDD3, 5 bases. The CDR3 totals 14 residues. V shed 3 bases and J shed 4 bases, with 14 bases lying between them. In germline, CDR1 is GEAIGNYY, CDR2 EKD.

In regard to this clone: A much larger clone sits a single nucleotide away, making a read error possible. V and J are TRDV2 and TRDJ1; TRDD3 matches 8 bases. TCRdb lists no J gene, so it was determined here by aligning the DNA to germline. Per the germline V gene, CDR1 is GEAIGNYY and CDR2 is EKD. V lost 3 bases, J lost 9 bases, and 32 bases stayed unmatched. The CDR3 runs 21 residues. The CDR3 DNA reads TGTGCCTGTGACCCTGTGATGAGCGAACGGGGGGATATCTATGGGCAACGAGAACTCATCTTT. Translating gives CACDPVMSERGDIYGQRELIF.

This clone was recorded a few times. Different DNA sequences within this sample yield the same CDR3. V usage is TRDV2 and J usage is TRDJ1, with 9 bases that match TRDD3. From germline, CDR1 is GEAIGNYY and CDR2 EKD. V was pared by 3 bases and J by 0 bases, with 25 bases of the junction left unmatched. The CDR3 runs 22 residues. The DNA for the CDR3 is TGTGCCTGTGACGCCGTACTGGGGGACTCGACCCCCGGACTCGGTAACACCGATAAACTCATCTTT. Translating gives CACDAVLGDSTPGLGNTDKLIF.